The clone carrying this T cell receptor beta chain was counted ten times or more. TCRdb used MiXCR to reprocess the reads, holding one entry per CDR3 protein. Of some 220,000 distinct CDR3 sequences listed, 6% to 8% are singletons. This sample was taken from a study of T cell repertoires in cytomegalovirus infection. This TCR was recovered from a human donor in good health (CMV status not recorded). Some clones in this sample may be carry-over from other donors' samples. The sample was PBMCs.

CDR3 protein: CASSLDPGAEVEGYTF. In DNA, the CDR3 is TGTGCCAGCAGCTTAGATCCGGGGGCCGAGGTAGAGGGCTACACCTTC. J is TRBJ1-2 and V is TRBV7-2, with D perhaps TRBD1 (6 bases). Trimming took off 1 base at V and 8 bases at J, with 20 bases between the two ends. This CDR3 is built from 16 residues. The V gene's germline CDR1 is SGHTA and CDR2 FQGNSA.